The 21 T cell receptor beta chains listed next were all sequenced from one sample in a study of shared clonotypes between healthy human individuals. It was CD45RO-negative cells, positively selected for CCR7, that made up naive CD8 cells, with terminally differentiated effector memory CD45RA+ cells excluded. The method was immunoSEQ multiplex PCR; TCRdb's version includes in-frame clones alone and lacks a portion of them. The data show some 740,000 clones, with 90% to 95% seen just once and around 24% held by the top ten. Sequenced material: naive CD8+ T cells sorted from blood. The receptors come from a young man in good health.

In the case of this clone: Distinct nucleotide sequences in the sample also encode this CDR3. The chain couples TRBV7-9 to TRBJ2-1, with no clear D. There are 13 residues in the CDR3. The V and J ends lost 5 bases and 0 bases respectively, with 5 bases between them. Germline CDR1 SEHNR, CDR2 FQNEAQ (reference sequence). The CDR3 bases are TGTGCCAGCAGCCCCCCCTCCTACAATGAGCAGTTCTTC. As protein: CASSPPSYNEQFF. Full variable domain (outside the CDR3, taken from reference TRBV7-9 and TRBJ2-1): DTGVSQNPRHKITKRGQNVTFRCDPISEHNRLYWYRQTLGQGPEFLTYFQNEAQLEKSRLLSDRFSAERPKGSFSTLEIQRTEQGDSAMYLCASSPPSYNEQFFGPGTRLTVL.

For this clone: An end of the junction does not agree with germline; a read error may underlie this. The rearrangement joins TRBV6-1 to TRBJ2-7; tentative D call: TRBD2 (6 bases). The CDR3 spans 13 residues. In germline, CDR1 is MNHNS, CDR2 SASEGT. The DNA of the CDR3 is TGTGCCAGCAGCGAATCCGGGGGTTTAGCACGCCTCTTC. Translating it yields CASSESGGLARLF.

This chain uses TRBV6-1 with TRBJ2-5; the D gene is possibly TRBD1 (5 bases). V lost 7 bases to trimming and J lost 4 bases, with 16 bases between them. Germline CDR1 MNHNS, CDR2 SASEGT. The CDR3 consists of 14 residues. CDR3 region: CASTDRLHLETQYF. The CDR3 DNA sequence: TGTGCCAGCACTGACAGATTACATTTAGAGACCCAGTACTTC.

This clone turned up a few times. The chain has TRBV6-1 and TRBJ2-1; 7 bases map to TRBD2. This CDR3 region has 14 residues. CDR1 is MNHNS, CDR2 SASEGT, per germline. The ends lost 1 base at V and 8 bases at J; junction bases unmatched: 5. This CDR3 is CASSEGGLTDEQFF. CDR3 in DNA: TGTGCCAGCAGTGAAGGGGGACTAACGGATGAGCAGTTCTTC.

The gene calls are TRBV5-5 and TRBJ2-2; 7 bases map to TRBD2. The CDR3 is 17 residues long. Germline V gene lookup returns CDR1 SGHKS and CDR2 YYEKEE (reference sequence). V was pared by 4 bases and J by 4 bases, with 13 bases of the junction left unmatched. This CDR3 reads CASSRFHSSGATGELFF. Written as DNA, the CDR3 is TGTGCCAGCAGCCGTTTTCATTCTAGCGGTGCCACCGGGGAGCTGTTTTTT.

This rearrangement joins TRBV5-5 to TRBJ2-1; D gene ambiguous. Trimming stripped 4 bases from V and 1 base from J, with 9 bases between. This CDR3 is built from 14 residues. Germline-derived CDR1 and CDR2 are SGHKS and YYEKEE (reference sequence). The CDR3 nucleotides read TGTGCCAGCAGCCCGGGTGATTCCTACAATGAGCAGTTCTTC. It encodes CASSPGDSYNEQFF.

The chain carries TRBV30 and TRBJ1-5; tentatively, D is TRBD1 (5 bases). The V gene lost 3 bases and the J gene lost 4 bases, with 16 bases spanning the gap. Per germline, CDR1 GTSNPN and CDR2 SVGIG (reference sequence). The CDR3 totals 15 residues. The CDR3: CAWSRETEVNQPQHF. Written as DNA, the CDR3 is TGTGCCTGGAGCCGGGAGACAGAGGTTAATCAGCCCCAGCATTTT.

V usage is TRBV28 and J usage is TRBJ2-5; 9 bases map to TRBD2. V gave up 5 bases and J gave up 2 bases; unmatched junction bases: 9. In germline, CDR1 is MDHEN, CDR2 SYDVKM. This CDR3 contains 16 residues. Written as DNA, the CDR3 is TGTGCCAGCAGTGCGTTAGCGGGAGCCGGGCAAGAGACCCAGTACTTC. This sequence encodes CASSALAGAGQETQYF.

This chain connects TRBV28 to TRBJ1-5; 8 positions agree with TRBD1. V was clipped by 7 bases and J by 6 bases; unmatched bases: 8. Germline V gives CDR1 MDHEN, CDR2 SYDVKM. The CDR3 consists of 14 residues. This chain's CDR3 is CASNRDRMGQPQHF. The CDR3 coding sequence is TGTGCCAGCAATCGGGACAGGATGGGTCAGCCCCAGCATTTT.

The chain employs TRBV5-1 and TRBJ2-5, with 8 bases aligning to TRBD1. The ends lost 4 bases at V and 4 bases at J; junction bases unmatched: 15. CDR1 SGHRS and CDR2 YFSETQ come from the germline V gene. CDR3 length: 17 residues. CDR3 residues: CASSSPLDRVFSETQYF. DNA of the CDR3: TGCGCCAGCAGCAGCCCTTTGGACAGGGTCTTTTCAGAGACCCAGTACTTC.

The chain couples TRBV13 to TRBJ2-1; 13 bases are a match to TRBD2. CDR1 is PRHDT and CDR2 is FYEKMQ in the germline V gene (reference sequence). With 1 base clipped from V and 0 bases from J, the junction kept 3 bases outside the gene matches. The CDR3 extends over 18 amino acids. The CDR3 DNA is TGTGCCAGCAGCTTAGAGGGGACTAGCGGGATCTCCTACAATGAGCAGTTCTTC. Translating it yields CASSLEGTSGISYNEQFF.

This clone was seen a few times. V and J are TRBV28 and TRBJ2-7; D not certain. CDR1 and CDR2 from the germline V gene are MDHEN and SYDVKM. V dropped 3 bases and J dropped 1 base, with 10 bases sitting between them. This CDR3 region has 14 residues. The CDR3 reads CASSFLSVSYEQYF. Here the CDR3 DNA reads TGTGCCAGCAGTTTTCTATCTGTTTCCTACGAGCAGTACTTC.

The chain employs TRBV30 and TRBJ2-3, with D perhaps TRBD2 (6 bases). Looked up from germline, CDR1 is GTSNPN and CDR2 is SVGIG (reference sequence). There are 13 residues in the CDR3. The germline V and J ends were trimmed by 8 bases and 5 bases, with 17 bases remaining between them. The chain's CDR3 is CAVEGLLGDTQYF. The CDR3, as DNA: TGTGCCGTGGAAGGACTACTAGGAGATACGCAGTATTTT. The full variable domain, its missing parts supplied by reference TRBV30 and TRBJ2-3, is SQTIHQWPATLVQPVGSPLSLECTVEGTSNPNLYWYRQAAGRGLQLLFYSVGIGQISSEVPQNLSASRPQDRQFILSSKKLLLSDSGFYLCAVEGLLGDTQYFGPGTRLTVL.

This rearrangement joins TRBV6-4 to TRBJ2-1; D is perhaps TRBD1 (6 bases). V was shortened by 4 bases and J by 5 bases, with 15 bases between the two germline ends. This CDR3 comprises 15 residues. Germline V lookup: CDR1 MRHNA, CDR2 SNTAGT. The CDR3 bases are TGTGCCAGCAGTGCCGAAGTGTGGGGGCACAATGAGCAGTTCTTC. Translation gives CASSAEVWGHNEQFF.

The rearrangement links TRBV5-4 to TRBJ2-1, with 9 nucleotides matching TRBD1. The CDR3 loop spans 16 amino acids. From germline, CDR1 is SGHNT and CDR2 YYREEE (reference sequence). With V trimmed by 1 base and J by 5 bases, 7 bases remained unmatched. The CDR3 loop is CASSLWGGTGNNEQFF. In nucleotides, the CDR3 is TGTGCCAGCAGCTTGTGGGGCGGGACAGGGAACAATGAGCAGTTCTTC.

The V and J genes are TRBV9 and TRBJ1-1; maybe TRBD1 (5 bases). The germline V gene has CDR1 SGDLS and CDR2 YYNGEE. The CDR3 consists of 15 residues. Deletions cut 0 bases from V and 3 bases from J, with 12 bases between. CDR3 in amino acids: CASSVAQARDTEAFF. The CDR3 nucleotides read TGTGCCAGCAGCGTAGCACAGGCCCGGGACACTGAAGCTTTCTTT.

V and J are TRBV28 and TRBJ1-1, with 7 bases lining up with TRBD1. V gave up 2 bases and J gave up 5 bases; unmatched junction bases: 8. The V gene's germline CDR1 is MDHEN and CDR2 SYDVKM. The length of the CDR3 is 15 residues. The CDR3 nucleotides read TGTGCCAGCAGTTTAGGGGACAGAGGGGGGACTGAAGCTTTCTTT. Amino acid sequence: CASSLGDRGGTEAFF.

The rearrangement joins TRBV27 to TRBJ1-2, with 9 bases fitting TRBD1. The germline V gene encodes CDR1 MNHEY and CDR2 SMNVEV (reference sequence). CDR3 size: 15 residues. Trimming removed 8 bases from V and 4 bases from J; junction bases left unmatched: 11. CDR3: CASGMTGGRIYGYTF. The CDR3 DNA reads TGTGCCAGCGGGATGACAGGGGGTAGAATCTATGGCTACACCTTC.

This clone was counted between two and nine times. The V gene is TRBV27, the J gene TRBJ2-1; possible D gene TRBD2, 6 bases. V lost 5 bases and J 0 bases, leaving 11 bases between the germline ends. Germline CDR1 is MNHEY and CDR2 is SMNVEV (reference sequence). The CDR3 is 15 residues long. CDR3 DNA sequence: TGTGCCAGCAGTGTCGGGAGTTACTCCTACAATGAGCAGTTCTTC. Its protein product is CASSVGSYSYNEQFF.

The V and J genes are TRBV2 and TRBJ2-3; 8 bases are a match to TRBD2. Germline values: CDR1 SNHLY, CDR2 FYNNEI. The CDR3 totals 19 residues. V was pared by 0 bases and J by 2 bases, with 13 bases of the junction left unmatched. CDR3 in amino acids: CASSEAGRGLGVDTDTQYF. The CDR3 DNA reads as TGTGCCAGCAGTGAAGCAGGCCGGGGACTAGGGGTAGACACAGATACGCAGTATTTT.

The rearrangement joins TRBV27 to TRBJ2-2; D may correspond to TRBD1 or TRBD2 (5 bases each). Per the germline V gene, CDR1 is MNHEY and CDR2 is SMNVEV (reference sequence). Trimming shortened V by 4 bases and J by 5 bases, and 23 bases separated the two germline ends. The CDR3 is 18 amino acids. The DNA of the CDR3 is TGTGCCAGCAGTTCTCCTCCGGGGCAGGGTGGATGGACCGGGGAGCTGTTTTTT. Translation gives CASSSPPGQGGWTGELFF.